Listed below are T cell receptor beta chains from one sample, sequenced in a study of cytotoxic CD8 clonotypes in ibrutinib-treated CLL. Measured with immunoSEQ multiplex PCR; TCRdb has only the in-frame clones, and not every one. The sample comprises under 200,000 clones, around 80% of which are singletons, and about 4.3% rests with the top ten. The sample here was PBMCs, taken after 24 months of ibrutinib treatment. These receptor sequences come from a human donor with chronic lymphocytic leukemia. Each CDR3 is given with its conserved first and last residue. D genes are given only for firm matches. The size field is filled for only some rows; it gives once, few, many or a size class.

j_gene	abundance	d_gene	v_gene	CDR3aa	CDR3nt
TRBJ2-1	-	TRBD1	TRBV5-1	CASSARTGDYNEQFF	TGCGCCAGCAGCGCCAGGACAGGGGACTACAATGAGCAGTTCTTC
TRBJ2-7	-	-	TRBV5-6	CASSNRQVFSYEQYF	TGTGCCAGCAGCAACCGACAGGTTTTTTCCTACGAGCAGTACTTC
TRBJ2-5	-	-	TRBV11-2	CASSRDRTQETQYF	TGTGCCAGCAGCCGGGACCGCACTCAAGAGACCCAGTACTTC
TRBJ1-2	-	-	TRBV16	CASSQSDQAGGYTF	TGTGCCAGCAGCCAATCAGACCAGGCCGGTGGCTACACCTTC
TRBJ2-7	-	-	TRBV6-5	CASRTGWSEYF	TGTGCCAGCAGAACAGGGTGGAGCGAGTACTTC
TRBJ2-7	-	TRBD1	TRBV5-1	CASSPRDRLNYEQYF	TGCGCCAGCAGCCCGAGGGACAGGCTGAACTACGAGCAGTACTTC
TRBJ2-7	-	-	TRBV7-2	CASSPHPRGLGHEQYF	TGTGCCAGCAGCCCGCACCCCCGGGGCCTGGGCCACGAGCAGTACTTC
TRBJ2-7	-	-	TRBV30	CALNRVYEQYF	TGTGCCCTAAACAGGGTGTACGAGCAGTACTTC
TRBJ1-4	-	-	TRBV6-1	CASSDKGLARSEKLFF	TGTGCCAGCAGTGATAAGGGTTTGGCTAGGAGTGAAAAACTGTTTTTT
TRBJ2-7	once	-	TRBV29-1	CSVNRQGTYEQYF	TGCAGCGTCAACCGCCAGGGCACCTACGAGCAGTACTTC
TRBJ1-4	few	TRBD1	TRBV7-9	CASSLQGGGEKLFF	TGTGCCAGCAGTTTACAGGGGGGAGGCGAAAAACTGTTTTTT
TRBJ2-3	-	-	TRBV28	CASSSLHREADTQYF	TGTGCCAGCAGTTCGCTTCACAGGGAAGCCGATACGCAGTATTTT